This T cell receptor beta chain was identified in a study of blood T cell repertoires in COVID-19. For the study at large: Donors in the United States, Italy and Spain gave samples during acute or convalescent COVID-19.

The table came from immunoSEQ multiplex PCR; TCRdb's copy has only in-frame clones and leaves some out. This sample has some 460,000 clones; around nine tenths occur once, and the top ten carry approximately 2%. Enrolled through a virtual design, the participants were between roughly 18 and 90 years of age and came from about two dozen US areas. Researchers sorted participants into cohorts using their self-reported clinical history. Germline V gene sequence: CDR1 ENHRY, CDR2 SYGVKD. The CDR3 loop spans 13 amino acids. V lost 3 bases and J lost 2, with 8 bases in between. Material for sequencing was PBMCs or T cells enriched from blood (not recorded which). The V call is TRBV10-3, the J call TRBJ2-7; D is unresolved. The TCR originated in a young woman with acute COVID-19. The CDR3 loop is CAISDRVTYEQYF. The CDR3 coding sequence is TGTGCCATCAGTGACCGGGTGACCTACGAGCAGTACTTC.